The clone carrying this TCR beta chain occurred many times. The V gene's germline CDR1 is WNHNN and CDR2 SYGVQD (reference sequence). The CDR3 runs to 14 residues. V was clipped by 3 bases and J by 0 bases, with 9 bases between them. This sample was taken from a study of T cells in Graves' hyperthyroidism and ophthalmopathy. RNA transcripts served as the template for amplifying TCR beta CDR3 regions. Carried out on the TCR CDR3, a first-round RT-PCR used the HTBI primer set. TCRdb re-called the multiplex PCR reads with MiXCR, one entry per CDR3 protein. This sample has 310,000 or so distinct CDR3 sequences, with 15% to 20% found just once.

V usage is TRBV10-1 and J usage is TRBJ2-7; a possible D gene is TRBD1 (6 bases). This clonotype originated in a woman in her fifties or sixties with Graves' ophthalmopathy. The sequenced sample consisted of blood. CDR3 loop: CASSDDRYSYEQYF. The CDR3 DNA is TGCGCCAGCAGTGACGACAGGTACTCCTACGAGCAGTACTTC.